What follows is one TCR beta chain and its context. The entry originates in a study of CD8 T cells in ankylosing spondylitis. CDR3 length: 16 residues. Germline values: CDR1 MNHNS, CDR2 SASEGT. Trimming removed 1 base at V and 3 bases at J, with 14 bases between. TCRdb processed the 5' RACE reads anew with MiXCR; each CDR3 protein has one entry. The sample carries approximately 110,000 distinct CDR3 sequences, 24% recorded once. What was sequenced was synovial fluid, either unsorted or a sorted T cell fraction (not recorded which). J is TRBJ2-3 and V is TRBV6-1; a weak D match, TRBD2 (5 bases). The sequence was collected from a male donor with ankylosing spondylitis. The DNA of the CDR3 is TGTGCCAGCAGTGAAGAAACTAGGCTAAGGACAGATACGCAGTATTTT. Its translation is CASSEETRLRTDTQYF.